These 31 T cell receptor beta chains came from one sample sequenced in a study of memory B cells and T cells in multiple sclerosis. The method was immunoSEQ multiplex PCR; TCRdb's version includes in-frame clones alone and lacks a portion of them. The sample lists tens of thousands of clones; more than 70% were seen once. Which antigens these TCRs recognize remains unknown. Stimulus-free culture yielded autoproliferating CFSE-dim and non-proliferating CFSE-high T cells, each sequenced separately. Replicate wells were pooled after 7 days of stimulus-free culture of 40 million to 65 million CFSE-labeled PBMCs. The sequencing input was PBMCs from blood kept in culture. The receptors derive from a human donor with multiple sclerosis.

This clone occurred a few times. The gene calls are TRBV11-2 and TRBJ1-2; no reliable D call. Germline V gives CDR1 SGHAT, CDR2 FQNNGV. The germline V and J ends were trimmed by 5 bases and 0 bases, with 10 bases remaining between them. CDR3 length: 14 residues. The CDR3 is CASSRRDPNYGYTF. In DNA form, the CDR3 reads TGTGCCAGCAGCAGGCGCGATCCTAACTATGGCTACACCTTC.

The V and J genes are TRBV28 and TRBJ1-2, with 7 nucleotides matching TRBD1. The CDR3 runs 11 residues. The V gene's germline CDR1 is MDHEN and CDR2 SYDVKM. With V trimmed by 6 bases and J by 7 bases, 2 bases remained unmatched. As DNA, the CDR3 is TGTGCCAGCAGGGGGGACAGTGGCTACACCTTC. This codes for CASRGDSGYTF.

This sequence joins TRBV4-1 and TRBJ1-5; the D is unclear. Germline V gene sequence: CDR1 MGHRA, CDR2 YSYEKL. The CDR3 covers 14 residues. V was pared by 2 bases and J by 4 bases, with 9 bases between. CDR3 region: CASSQYIGNQPQHF. The CDR3 nucleotides read TGCGCCAGCAGCCAATATATCGGAAATCAGCCCCAGCATTTT.

The genes are TRBV5-1 and TRBJ2-3; D may be TRBD2 (7 bases). CDR1 and CDR2 (germline): SGHRS, YFSETQ. Trimming stripped 2 bases from V and 2 bases from J, with 9 bases between. The CDR3 loop spans 14 amino acids. In nucleotides, the CDR3 is TGCGCCAGCAGCTTCGGGGGGCCCACAGATACGCAGTATTTT. Amino acid sequence: CASSFGGPTDTQYF.

The genes are TRBV10-3 and TRBJ1-1; 7 positions agree with TRBD1. CDR3 length equals 14 residues. V lost 6 bases, J lost 0 bases, and 4 bases stayed unmatched. CDR1 and CDR2 (germline): ENHRY, SYGVKD. CDR3 residues: CAIRMDRLNTEAFF. The CDR3 DNA reads as TGTGCCATCAGAATGGACAGGTTGAACACTGAAGCTTTCTTT.

The chain uses TRBV6-5 and TRBJ1-5, with 8 bases fitting TRBD1. V dropped 2 bases and J dropped 3; count of bases not matched to a gene: 3. Germline V gene sequence: CDR1 MNHEY, CDR2 SVGAGI. The CDR3 is 15 amino acids. CDR3 loop: CASSYGQGTNQPQHF. The CDR3 DNA reads TGTGCCAGCAGTTACGGACAGGGAACCAATCAGCCCCAGCATTTT.

The chain has TRBV19 and TRBJ1-1; D not resolved. The V gene lost 7 bases and the J gene lost 1 base, with 4 bases spanning the gap. Germline V gives CDR1 LNHDA, CDR2 SQIVND (reference sequence). The CDR3 loop spans 11 amino acids. DNA for the CDR3: TGTGCCAGTATAGGGAACACTGAAGCTTTCTTT. It codes for CASIGNTEAFF.

V gene TRBV5-8 combines with J gene TRBJ1-1; tentative D call: TRBD1 (6 bases). The CDR3 spans 13 residues. V was trimmed by 7 bases and J by 4 bases, leaving 14 bases between them. Germline CDR1 is SGHTS and CDR2 is YDEGEE. For the CDR3, the DNA is TGTGCCAGCCGGCAGGGGCCAGGCACTGAAGCTTTCTTT. This codes for CASRQGPGTEAFF.

The chain recombines TRBV5-4 with TRBJ1-2, with 7 bases that match TRBD1. CDR3 length: 13 residues. Germline V gene sequence: CDR1 SGHNT, CDR2 YYREEE (reference sequence). V shed 4 bases and J 8 bases; nucleotides not matched to a gene: 8. The chain's CDR3 is CASSKGQVEGYTF. The CDR3 DNA follows: TGTGCCAGCAGCAAAGGACAGGTAGAGGGCTACACCTTC.

This chain uses TRBV6-1 with TRBJ1-3; D gene uncertain. Deletions cut 2 bases from V and 3 bases from J, with 5 bases between. The CDR3 length is 13 residues. Germline values: CDR1 MNHNS, CDR2 SASEGT. CDR3 coding DNA: TGTGCCAGCAGTGAATTTTTTGGAAACACCATATATTTT. This encodes CASSEFFGNTIYF.

As concerns this clone: The sample has other DNA sequences that encode this CDR3 too. The rearrangement joins TRBV29-1 to TRBJ1-5; a weak D match, TRBD1 (5 bases). V was shortened by 4 bases and J by 1 base, with 8 bases between the two germline ends. CDR1 is SQVTM and CDR2 is ANQGSEA in the germline V gene. CDR3 length equals 13 residues. The CDR3, as DNA: TGCAGCGTTGGGGGGGGAAGCAATCAGCCCCAGCATTTT. Translation: CSVGGGSNQPQHF.

The chain is built from TRBV9 and TRBJ1-1; no definite D call. The CDR3 spans 12 residues. V was shortened by 7 bases and J by 2 bases, with 9 bases between the two germline ends. Germline-derived CDR1 and CDR2 are SGDLS and YYNGEE. The CDR3 DNA sequence: TGTGCCAGCGGGAGACAAAACACTGAAGCTTTCTTT. Translating it yields CASGRQNTEAFF.

This chain links TRBV10-2 with TRBJ2-4, with 12 bases lining up with TRBD2. The CDR3 runs 19 residues. Germline trimming cut 1 base from V and 0 bases from J; bases unmatched to any gene: 7. The germline CDR1 and CDR2 sequences are WSHSY and SAAADI. CDR3 in amino acids: CASSEWTSGESIAKNIQYF. As DNA, the CDR3 is TGCGCCAGCAGTGAGTGGACTAGCGGGGAGTCGATAGCCAAAAACATTCAGTACTTC.

This clone was seen a few times. The V call is TRBV4-1, the J call TRBJ1-2; TRBD1 matches 12 bases. Germline CDR1 is MGHRA and CDR2 is YSYEKL. After removal of 6 bases from V and 5 bases from J, the junction contained 13 bases not matched to a gene. This CDR3 is built from 17 residues. Here the CDR3 DNA reads TGCGCCAGCAGTCCCGGGACAGGGGGCGTAATTAGGTATGGCTACACCTTC. This translates into CASSPGTGGVIRYGYTF.

The chain uses TRBV30 and TRBJ1-6; possible D gene TRBD1, 5 bases. The CDR3 has 14 amino acids. Germline-derived CDR1 and CDR2 are GTSNPN and SVGIG (reference sequence). V lost 4 bases, J lost 5 bases, and 12 bases lay in between. The CDR3 reads CAWTSGFDNSPLHF. CDR3 in DNA: TGTGCCTGGACTTCAGGGTTCGATAATTCACCCCTCCACTTT.

This chain links TRBV27 with TRBJ1-3; D possibly corresponds to TRBD1 (6 bases). CDR1 and CDR2 (germline): MNHEY, SMNVEV (reference sequence). Deletions cut 4 bases from V and 7 bases from J, with 11 bases between. The CDR3 is 13 amino acids. The CDR3 DNA follows: TGTGCCAGCAGTTCCTCCACAGGGAACACCATATATTTT. As protein: CASSSSTGNTIYF.

The gene calls are TRBV10-3 and TRBJ2-1, with 9 bases identical to TRBD2. The CDR3 consists of 14 residues. V dropped 7 bases and J dropped 8; count of bases not matched to a gene: 9. Germline assignment: CDR1 ENHRY and CDR2 SYGVKD. CDR3 in amino acids: CAITPGTSSDEQFF. In DNA, the CDR3 is TGTGCCATCACCCCCGGGACTAGCTCCGATGAGCAGTTCTTC.

The chain combines TRBV28 with TRBJ2-2; TRBD1 aligns across 7 bases. CDR1 is MDHEN, CDR2 SYDVKM, per germline. CDR3 size: 16 residues. The J segment lost 3 bases and the V segment lost 6 bases, leaving 10 bases of the junction unmatched. The CDR3, as DNA: TGTGCCAGCAGGCCTCAGGGGGTATTGGACACCGGGGAGCTGTTTTTT. It specifies CASRPQGVLDTGELFF.

The V and J genes are TRBV6-5 and TRBJ2-7; D remains unclear. With 0 bases removed from V and 9 bases from J, the gap between germline ends came to 6 bases. CDR3 length: 11 residues. Per germline, CDR1 MNHEY and CDR2 SVGAGI. The CDR3 spells CASSYSDRQYF. The CDR3 DNA is TGTGCCAGCAGTTACTCCGATCGGCAGTACTTC.

The gene calls are TRBV6-1 and TRBJ1-1; TRBD1 agrees at 8 bases. The germline gives CDR1 MNHNS, CDR2 SASEGT. This CDR3 is built from 13 residues. Trimming removed 1 base from V and 11 bases from J; junction bases left unmatched: 6. The CDR3 here is CASSEGGQGSAFF. In DNA, the CDR3 is TGTGCCAGCAGTGAAGGAGGACAGGGCTCCGCTTTCTTT.

The chain couples TRBV5-4 to TRBJ2-4, with 7 bases fitting TRBD1. The CDR3 loop spans 14 amino acids. Germline V lookup: CDR1 SGHNT, CDR2 YYREEE (reference sequence). V lost 3 bases to trimming and J lost 4 bases; unmatched junction nucleotides: 4. The CDR3 protein is CASSSTGEKNIQYF. The CDR3 DNA reads TGTGCCAGCAGCTCCACAGGGGAGAAAAACATTCAGTACTTC.

The chain uses TRBV6-1 and TRBJ1-2; no firm D call. This CDR3 comprises 14 residues. V lost 1 base to trimming and J lost 4 bases, with 10 bases between them. Germline loops: CDR1 MNHNS, CDR2 SASEGT. The CDR3 DNA reads as TGTGCCAGCAGTGAAGGGCCTTGGAGCTATGGCTACACCTTC. This gives the protein CASSEGPWSYGYTF.

This rearrangement joins TRBV10-3 to TRBJ1-3, with TRBD1 identical over 9 bases. The CDR3 covers 13 residues. The V and J ends lost 6 bases and 7 bases, in that order; junction bases with no gene match: 4. Per germline, CDR1 ENHRY and CDR2 SYGVKD. The CDR3 coding sequence is TGTGCCATCAGGGGGGACAGGGCCAACACCATATATTTT. Amino acids: CAIRGDRANTIYF.

CDR3 sequence (DNA): TGTGCCAGCAGCTGGACAGGGACCGAGCAGTACTTC. Amino acids: CASSWTGTEQYF. This chain connects TRBV7-9 to TRBJ2-7; 8 nucleotides agree with TRBD1. The V and J ends lost 4 bases and 6 bases, in that order; junction bases with no gene match: 2. CDR1 SEHNR and CDR2 FQNEAQ come from the germline V gene (reference sequence). There are 12 residues in the CDR3.

V gene TRBV27 combines with J gene TRBJ2-1; the match to TRBD2 covers 8 bases. The CDR3 covers 16 residues. Germline V gene sequence: CDR1 MNHEY, CDR2 SMNVEV (reference sequence). With V trimmed by 3 bases and J by 2 bases, 6 bases remained unmatched. Here the CDR3 DNA reads TGTGCCAGCAGTTTGGGGGCTAGCGGGCCCTACAATGAGCAGTTCTTC. Translation: CASSLGASGPYNEQFF.

The genes are TRBV4-2 and TRBJ2-5; weak D call: TRBD2 (6 bases). CDR1 is LGHNA, CDR2 YNFKEQ, per germline. V gave up 2 bases and J gave up 3 bases, with 10 bases separating them. The CDR3 is 14 amino acids. CDR3 in DNA: TGTGCCAGCAGCCAACGACTAGTGGAAGAGACCCAGTACTTC. Encoded protein: CASSQRLVEETQYF.

The chain has TRBV11-2 and TRBJ1-3; 8 bases agree with TRBD1. CDR3 length: 16 residues. Germline trimming cut 1 base from V and 3 bases from J; bases unmatched to any gene: 5. Per the germline V gene, CDR1 is SGHAT and CDR2 is FQNNGV. The CDR3 nucleotides are TGTGCCAGCAGCTTAGGGTCAGGGGGCCGTGGAAACACCATATATTTT. Translating gives CASSLGSGGRGNTIYF.

The genes are TRBV5-6 and TRBJ2-7; D gene ambiguous. The CDR3 consists of 14 residues. Germline V gene data show CDR1 as SGHDT and CDR2 as YYEEEE. The ends were cut back, 1 base at V and 0 bases at J, with 8 bases in the middle. CDR3 loop: CASSLSHTSYEQYF. In DNA form, the CDR3 reads TGTGCCAGCAGCTTGAGCCACACCTCCTACGAGCAGTACTTC.

This chain links TRBV29-1 with TRBJ2-7; weak D call: TRBD2 (6 bases). Germline CDR1 and CDR2: SQVTM and ANQGSEA. This CDR3 spans 12 amino acids. The V end was cut by 6 bases, the J end by 7 bases, with 16 bases between. The CDR3 nucleotides are TGCAGCGTGAAGCAGGGACTCGGAGAGCAGTACTTC. It encodes CSVKQGLGEQYF.

The chain recombines TRBV2 with TRBJ2-1; possibly TRBD1 for D (6 bases). Trimming shortened V by 6 bases and J by 0 bases, and 12 bases separated the two germline ends. CDR1 and CDR2 from the germline V gene are SNHLY and FYNNEI. CDR3 length: 15 amino acids. The CDR3 bases are TGTGCCAGCAGCCCAGGGGCTTACTCCTACAATGAGCAGTTCTTC. It yields the protein CASSPGAYSYNEQFF.

The V and J genes are TRBV2 and TRBJ2-7; D perhaps matches TRBD1 (6 bases). Germline V gene data show CDR1 as SNHLY and CDR2 as FYNNEI. This CDR3 has 15 amino acids. Trimming removed 6 bases from V and 1 base from J, with 16 bases in between. The DNA for the CDR3 is TGTGCCAGCAGGAGGGGGTCTGGGGGATCCTACGAGCAGTACTTC. Amino acids: CASRRGSGGSYEQYF.